Listed below are T cell receptor beta chains from one sample, sequenced in a study of blood T cell repertoires in COVID-19. The protocol was immunoSEQ multiplex PCR, while the TCRdb copy is restricted to in-frame clones and leaves out a portion. The sample shows some 45,000 clones, 75% to 95% of them seen only once. Sequencing was performed on peripheral blood. These receptors came from a man between 65 and 85 years old with active COVID-19. Each CDR3 is given without its conserved first and last residue.

J gene,V gene,CDR3 protein
TRBJ1-2,TRBV7-9,ASSDDRLSGYT
TRBJ1-2,TRBV5-1,ASSLLSAGGRGYT
TRBJ2-7,TRBV12-3/TRBV12-4,ASSLGASNEQY
TRBJ1-1,TRBV6-4,ASSDTDRNTEAF
TRBJ2-5,TRBV7-8,ASSFGRAGGYQETQY
TRBJ1-3,TRBV4-1,ASSQARIPGQPGNTIY